Sequencing of this T cell receptor (beta chain) was carried out in a study of blood T cell repertoires in COVID-19. The wider study: Material from acute and convalescent COVID-19 was sourced from the United States, Italy and Spain. In each case, the material was cDNA or gDNA derived from T cells, B-cell-depleted T cells, or PBMCs.

Per the original data handling: Estimation of nucleated cell counts relied on the amplification of reference gene primers. Produced via immunoSEQ multiplex PCR; TCRdb's table is partial and in-frame only. V, J and clone size derive from that table, while D and trimming were established from the DNA sequence. The table has about 54,000 clones, roughly 76% seen once. This CDR3 contains 15 residues. V was trimmed by 10 bases and J by 4 bases, leaving 22 bases between them. In germline, CDR1 is WNHNN, CDR2 SYGVQD (reference sequence). This clone was recorded a few times. The source material was peripheral blood. This clonotype was obtained from an older woman with acute or convalescent COVID-19. This chain uses TRBV10-1 with TRBJ1-1; D is perhaps TRBD1 (5 bases). DNA for the CDR3: TGCGCCACCCTCGGCGGGGGGAAGGGTAGCACTGAAGCTTTCTTT. Its translation is CATLGGGKGSTEAFF.